One and the same sample provided the 20 T cell receptor beta chains below, sequenced in a study of human T cells and chemical hapten exposure. TCRdb re-derived calls from the RACE reads in MiXCR, one entry per CDR3 protein. The top ten hold 2% to 2.5% of the sample, which has roughly 200,000 distinct CDR3 sequences, 24% seen once. Indicated time point: patch test 3, about 24 weeks after DPC sensitization. The treatment here: therapeutic diphenylcyclopropenone sensitization with weekly scalp DPC. Sequences were derived from whole blood, sampled in connection with sensitization to the hapten diphenylcyclopropenone (DPC). The receptors shown here come from a woman in her thirties or forties with alopecia areata. Some clones in this sample may be carry-over from other donors' samples.

The chain employs TRBV7-9 and TRBJ1-1, with D possibly matching TRBD1 (5 bases). The CDR3 has 14 amino acids. Per the germline V gene, CDR1 is SEHNR and CDR2 is FQNEAQ (reference sequence). V was shortened by 4 bases and J by 2 bases, with 11 bases between the two germline ends. The CDR3 coding sequence is TGTGCCAGCAGCTGGGGACCAAAAAACACTGAAGCTTTCTTT. Encoded protein: CASSWGPKNTEAFF.

This clonotype was seen at least ten times. The chain uses TRBV20-1 and TRBJ1-4, with TRBD1 as a possible D gene (5 bases). This CDR3 is built from 13 residues. Germline V lookup: CDR1 DFQATT, CDR2 SNEGSKA (reference sequence). Trimming left V 4 bases short and J 4 bases short, with 10 bases between. CDR3 DNA: TGCAGTGCTATAGGGACTGGTAATGAAAAACTGTTTTTT. This encodes CSAIGTGNEKLFF.

V usage is TRBV5-1 and J usage is TRBJ2-7; D possibly corresponds to TRBD2 (6 bases). The CDR3 runs 15 residues. The germline gives CDR1 SGHRS, CDR2 YFSETQ. The V gene lost 5 bases and the J gene lost 3 bases, with 18 bases spanning the gap. CDR3 bases: TGCGCCAGCAGTTCAGGGACTGGCGTTTTCTACGAGCAGTACTTC. Amino acid sequence: CASSSGTGVFYEQYF. The full variable domain, in which reference TRBV5-1 and TRBJ2-7 provide the parts outside the CDR3, is KAGVTQTPRYLIKTRGQQVTLSCSPISGHRSVSWYQQTPGQGLQFLFEYFSETQRNKGNFPGRFSGRQFSNSRSEMNVSTLELGDSALYLCASSSGTGVFYEQYFGPGTRLTVT.

CDR3 in amino acids: CASSQGGASTDTQYF. In nucleotides, the CDR3 is TGCGCCAGCAGCCAAGGAGGAGCGTCCACAGATACGCAGTATTTT. The rearrangement links TRBV4-3 to TRBJ2-3; no clear D. The CDR3 covers 15 residues. Germline V lookup: CDR1 LGHNA, CDR2 YSLEER. The V and J ends lost 1 base and 2 bases respectively, with 10 bases between them.

This clonotype was found a few times. The chain is built from TRBV27 and TRBJ1-2; D perhaps matches TRBD1 (6 bases). The length of the CDR3 is 14 residues. V was trimmed by 2 bases and J by 8 bases, leaving 15 bases between them. CDR1 MNHEY and CDR2 SMNVEV come from the germline V gene (reference sequence). The CDR3 sequence is CASSLRQGRAGYTF. CDR3 DNA sequence: TGTGCCAGCAGTTTAAGGCAGGGGCGTGCGGGCTACACCTTC.

The chain joins TRBV7-9 to TRBJ2-4, with 8 bases identical to TRBD1. The V gene end was trimmed by 8 bases and the J gene end by 5 bases; junction bases not matched to a gene: 11. CDR3 length: 15 amino acids. CDR1 and CDR2 from the germline V gene are SEHNR and FQNEAQ (reference sequence). The CDR3 sequence is CASATGDRAENIQYF. CDR3 nucleotide sequence: TGTGCCAGCGCGACAGGGGACCGGGCCGAAAACATTCAGTACTTC.

The chain has TRBV7-2 and TRBJ2-1; 7 positions agree with TRBD1. In germline, CDR1 is SGHTA, CDR2 FQGNSA. CDR3 length: 16 residues. The V and J ends lost 3 bases and 6 bases, in that order; junction bases with no gene match: 11. Written as DNA, the CDR3 is TGTGCCAGCAGCTTCTACAGGGGAGAGGTCCGCAATGAGCAGTTCTTC. Its translation: CASSFYRGEVRNEQFF.

The chain uses TRBV18 and TRBJ2-7, with D unclear. Germline CDR1 reads KGHSH; CDR2 reads LQKENI. Trimming removed 3 bases at V and 6 bases at J, with 12 bases between. The CDR3 extends over 13 amino acids. The CDR3 reads CASSPRRMVEQYF. In DNA, the CDR3 is TGTGCCAGCTCACCCAGACGGATGGTCGAGCAGTACTTC.

The V gene is TRBV29-1, the J gene TRBJ2-1; the D gene is possibly TRBD1 (6 bases). The CDR3 covers 11 residues. Germline-derived CDR1 and CDR2 are SQVTM and ANQGSEA. V was shortened by 7 bases and J by 16 bases, with 20 bases between the two germline ends. CDR3 in amino acids: CSAGQLSPRFF. In DNA form, the CDR3 reads TGCAGCGCGGGACAACTAAGTCCGCGCTTCTTC.

This clonotype has just a few counts. This rearrangement joins TRBV7-9 to TRBJ1-3; D ambiguous. V dropped 11 bases and J dropped 3 bases, with 14 bases sitting between them. This CDR3 has 13 residues. Looked up from germline, CDR1 is SEHNR and CDR2 is FQNEAQ (reference sequence). Here the CDR3 reads CAARTGNGNTIYF. CDR3 sequence (DNA): TGTGCCGCACGGACGGGGAATGGAAACACCATATATTTT.

There are many counts of this clonotype. This chain uses TRBV5-1 with TRBJ2-5; TRBD1 matches 7 bases. The V gene's germline CDR1 is SGHRS and CDR2 YFSETQ. This CDR3 region has 14 residues. V lost 4 bases, J lost 5 bases, and 8 bases stayed unmatched. In nucleotides, the CDR3 is TGCGCCAGCAGCCCGGGGACAGCGCAGGAGACCCAGTACTTC. It specifies CASSPGTAQETQYF.

CDR3 sequence: CSAVAGGPADTQYF. The CDR3 DNA follows: TGCAGTGCCGTAGCGGGAGGGCCCGCAGATACGCAGTATTTT. V is TRBV20-1 and J is TRBJ2-3; the match to TRBD2 covers 11 bases. This CDR3 spans 14 amino acids. The J segment lost 4 bases and the V segment lost 6 bases, leaving 6 bases of the junction unmatched. Germline assignment: CDR1 DFQATT and CDR2 SNEGSKA (reference sequence).

This clonotype was counted once. The chain employs TRBV6-2 or TRBV6-3 and TRBJ2-2; 7 bases match TRBD2. After removal of 2 bases from V and 7 bases from J, the junction contained 10 bases not matched to a gene. The germline CDR1 and CDR2 sequences are MNHEY and SVGEGT. This CDR3 contains 16 residues. Written as DNA, the CDR3 is TGTGCCAGCAGTTACGCGACGGGAGGAAAGGGCGGGGAGCTGTTTTTT. Its translation: CASSYATGGKGGELFF.

This chain uses TRBV24-1 with TRBJ2-1; D is perhaps TRBD2 (6 bases). The CDR3 length is 14 residues. Germline values: CDR1 KGHDR, CDR2 SFDVKD. V shed 4 bases and J shed 7 bases, with 13 bases lying between them. The CDR3 region is CATSDPTSRNEQFF. The DNA for the CDR3 is TGTGCCACCAGTGACCCGACTAGTCGGAATGAGCAGTTCTTC.

This clonotype was counted ten times or more. The chain couples TRBV11-2 to TRBJ2-1, with 8 nucleotides matching TRBD1. Germline V gene data show CDR1 as SGHAT and CDR2 as FQNNGV. The J segment lost 0 bases and the V segment lost 5 bases, leaving 6 bases of the junction unmatched. This CDR3 comprises 16 residues. CDR3 coding DNA: TGTGCCAGCAGCGGCGGGACAGGCGACTCCTACAATGAGCAGTTCTTC. Translated: CASSGGTGDSYNEQFF. The full variable domain, completed using reference TRBV11-2 and TRBJ2-1, is EAGVAQSPRYKIIEKRQSVAFWCNPISGHATLYWYQQILGQGPKLLIQFQNNGVVDDSQLPKDRFSAERLKGVDSTLKIQPAKLEDSAVYLCASSGGTGDSYNEQFFGPGTRLTVL.

This clonotype showed up just once. The V call is TRBV4-3, the J call TRBJ1-2; 7 bases are a match to TRBD1. CDR3 length: 18 amino acids. Germline assignment: CDR1 LGHNA and CDR2 YSLEER. Trimming at V came to 0 bases and at J to 4 bases, leaving 14 bases not matched to a gene. The CDR3 DNA reads TGCGCCAGCAGCCAAGATCACGGATCAGGGGGAGTCGGCTATGGCTACACCTTC. Amino acids: CASSQDHGSGGVGYGYTF.

This clonotype was seen a handful of times. The V and J genes are TRBV5-4 and TRBJ1-6; TRBD1 matches 10 bases. With 1 base clipped from V and 9 bases from J, the junction kept 4 bases outside the gene matches. CDR1 is SGHNT and CDR2 is YYREEE in the germline V gene (reference sequence). The CDR3 covers 15 residues. Here the CDR3 DNA reads TGTGCCAGCAGCTTGTGGGACAGGGGTTTTTCACCCCTCCACTTT. Protein sequence: CASSLWDRGFSPLHF.

V and J are TRBV6-5 and TRBJ2-3; 7 nucleotides agree with TRBD1. J was trimmed by 1 base and V by 2 bases; bases with no gene match: 0. CDR1 and CDR2 (germline): MNHEY, SVGAGI. This CDR3 is 14 amino acids long. The CDR3 here is CASSYQGGTDTQYF. The DNA for the CDR3 is TGTGCCAGCAGTTACCAGGGGGGCACAGATACGCAGTATTTT.

The V gene is TRBV7-2, the J gene TRBJ1-5; no definite D call. With 2 bases removed from V and 0 bases from J, the gap between germline ends came to 5 bases. The CDR3 is made up of 14 amino acids. CDR1 SGHTA and CDR2 FQGNSA come from the germline V gene. CDR3 loop: CASSLMDSNQPQHF. The CDR3 DNA is TGTGCCAGCAGCTTAATGGATAGCAATCAGCCCCAGCATTTT.

The V and J genes are TRBV6-2 or TRBV6-3 and TRBJ2-3; TRBD2 matches at 9 bases. Trimming removed 4 bases from V and 7 bases from J; junction bases left unmatched: 12. The CDR3 spans 16 residues. From germline, CDR1 is MNHEY and CDR2 SVGEGT. In DNA, the CDR3 is TGTGCCAGCAGTTTCCCCAGGCGGGAGGGCCCGAATACGCAGTATTTT. Residues: CASSFPRREGPNTQYF.